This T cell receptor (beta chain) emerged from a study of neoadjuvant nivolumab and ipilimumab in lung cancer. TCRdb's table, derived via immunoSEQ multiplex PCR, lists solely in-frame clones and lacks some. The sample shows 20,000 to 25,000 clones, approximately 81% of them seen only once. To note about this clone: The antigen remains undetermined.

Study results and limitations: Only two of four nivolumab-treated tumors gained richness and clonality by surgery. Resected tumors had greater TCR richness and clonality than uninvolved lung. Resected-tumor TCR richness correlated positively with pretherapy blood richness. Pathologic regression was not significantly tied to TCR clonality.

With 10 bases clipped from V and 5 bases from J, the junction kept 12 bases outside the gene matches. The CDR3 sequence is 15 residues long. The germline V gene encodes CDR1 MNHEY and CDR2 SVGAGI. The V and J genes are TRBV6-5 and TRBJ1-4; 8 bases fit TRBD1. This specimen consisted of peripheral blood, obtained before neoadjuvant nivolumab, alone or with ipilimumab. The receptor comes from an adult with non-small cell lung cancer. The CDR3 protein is CATRHFRTGNEKLFF. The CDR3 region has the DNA TGTGCCACCCGCCATTTCCGGACAGGGAATGAAAAACTGTTTTTT.